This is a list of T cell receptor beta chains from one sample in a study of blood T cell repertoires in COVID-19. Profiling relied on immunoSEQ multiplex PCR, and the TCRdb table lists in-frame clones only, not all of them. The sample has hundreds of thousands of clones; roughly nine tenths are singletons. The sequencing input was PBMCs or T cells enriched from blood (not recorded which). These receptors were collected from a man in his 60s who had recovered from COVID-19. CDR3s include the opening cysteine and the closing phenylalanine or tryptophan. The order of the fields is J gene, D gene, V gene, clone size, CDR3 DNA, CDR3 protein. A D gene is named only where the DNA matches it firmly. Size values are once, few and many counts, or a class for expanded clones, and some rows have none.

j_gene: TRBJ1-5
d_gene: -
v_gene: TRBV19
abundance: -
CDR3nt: TGTGCCAGTAGTATTTTCTCCCCTTATAGCAATCAGCCCCAGCATTTT
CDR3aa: CASSIFSPYSNQPQHF

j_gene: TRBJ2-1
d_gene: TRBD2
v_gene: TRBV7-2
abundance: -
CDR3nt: TGTGCCAGCAGCTTAGTACTAGCGGGAGGGAATGAGCAGTTCTTC
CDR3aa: CASSLVLAGGNEQFF

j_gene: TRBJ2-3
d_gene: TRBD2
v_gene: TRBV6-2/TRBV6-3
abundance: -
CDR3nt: TGTGCCAGCAGTTACCAAGCGGGGGGGAGCACAGATACGCAGTATTTT
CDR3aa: CASSYQAGGSTDTQYF

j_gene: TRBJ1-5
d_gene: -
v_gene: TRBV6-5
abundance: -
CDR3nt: TGTGCCAGCACTCCAGGGGCAAATAGCAATCAGCCCCAGCATTTT
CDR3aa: CASTPGANSNQPQHF

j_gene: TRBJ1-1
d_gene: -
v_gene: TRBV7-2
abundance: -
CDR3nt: TGTGCCAGCAGCTCCACTCAAGTTACTGAAGCTTTCTTT
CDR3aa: CASSSTQVTEAFF

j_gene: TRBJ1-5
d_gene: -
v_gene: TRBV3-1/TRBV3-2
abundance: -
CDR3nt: TGTGCCAGCAGCCAAGATAGTAGCGTTTTCGGGGGAAGTCAGCCCCAGCATTTT
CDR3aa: CASSQDSSVFGGSQPQHF

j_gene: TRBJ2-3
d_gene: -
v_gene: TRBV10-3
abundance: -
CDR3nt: TGTGCCATCAGTCCGACAGACCGTTCTAGCACAGATACGCAGTATTTT
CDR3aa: CAISPTDRSSTDTQYF

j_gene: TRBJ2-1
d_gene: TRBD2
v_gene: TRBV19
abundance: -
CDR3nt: TGTGCCAGTAGTCCCGGACTAGCGGGAGGTAAAAGCTCCTACAATGAGCAGTTCTTC
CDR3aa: CASSPGLAGGKSSYNEQFF

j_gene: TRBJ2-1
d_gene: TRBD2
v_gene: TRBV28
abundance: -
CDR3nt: TGTGCCAGCAGCCGCGGGGGGAGTATCCGTTACAATGAGCAGTTCTTC
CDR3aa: CASSRGGSIRYNEQFF

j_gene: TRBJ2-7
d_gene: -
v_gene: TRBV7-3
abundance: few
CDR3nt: TGTGCCAGCAGCTTAACTATCGGGTACGAGCAGTACTTC
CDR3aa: CASSLTIGYEQYF

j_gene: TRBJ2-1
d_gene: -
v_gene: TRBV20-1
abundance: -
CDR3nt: TGCAGTGCTAGTCGCGGAACCCCTCAGAATGAGCAGTTCTTC
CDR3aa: CSASRGTPQNEQFF

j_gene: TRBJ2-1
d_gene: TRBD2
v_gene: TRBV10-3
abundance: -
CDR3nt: TGTGCCATCAGTGAGTCGAGACTAGCGGGGGGGCCAGTGCCGTTCTTC
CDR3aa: CAISESRLAGGPVPFF

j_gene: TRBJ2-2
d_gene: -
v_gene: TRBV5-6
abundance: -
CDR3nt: TGTGCCAGCAGAGGGAGGGGGAAGTCCGGGGAGCTGTTTTTT
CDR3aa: CASRGRGKSGELFF

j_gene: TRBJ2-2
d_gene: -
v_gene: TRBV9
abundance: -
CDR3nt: TGTGCCAGCAGCCCCCAGATAGCGGCCTCAGCCGTTCCCGGGGAGCTGTTTTTT
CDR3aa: CASSPQIAASAVPGELFF

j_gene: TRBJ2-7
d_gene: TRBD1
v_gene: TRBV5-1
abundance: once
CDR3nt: TGCGCCAGCAACCCCGGGACAGGGGGCCGAGAGCAGTACTTC
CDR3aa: CASNPGTGGREQYF

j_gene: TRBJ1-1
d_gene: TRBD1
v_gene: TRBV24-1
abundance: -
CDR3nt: TGTGCCCCCCGGGACAGAAGAAACACTGAAGCTTTCTTT
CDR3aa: CAPRDRRNTEAFF

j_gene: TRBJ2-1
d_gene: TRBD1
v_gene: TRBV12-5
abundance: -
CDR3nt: TGTGCTAGTGGTTTGGGACAGGGAACCTACAATGAGCAGTTCTTC
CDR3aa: CASGLGQGTYNEQFF

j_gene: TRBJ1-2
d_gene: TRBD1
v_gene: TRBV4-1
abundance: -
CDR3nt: TGCGCCAGCAGCCAAGGCACCACGTGGGGACAGGGGATTTATGGCTACACCTTC
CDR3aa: CASSQGTTWGQGIYGYTF

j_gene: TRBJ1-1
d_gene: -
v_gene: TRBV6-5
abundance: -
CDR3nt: TGTGCCAGCGGACCAGGGTTCCCCGGCACTGAAGCTTTCTTT
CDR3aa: CASGPGFPGTEAFF

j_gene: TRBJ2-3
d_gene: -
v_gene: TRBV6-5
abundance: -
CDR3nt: TGTGCCAGCACCGCATCCCAGGGCCCAGATACGCAGTATTTT
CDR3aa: CASTASQGPDTQYF

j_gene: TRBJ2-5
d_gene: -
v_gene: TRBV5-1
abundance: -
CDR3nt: TGCGCCAGCAGCTTGGGGAGGGTCGAGACCCAGTACTTC
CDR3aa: CASSLGRVETQYF

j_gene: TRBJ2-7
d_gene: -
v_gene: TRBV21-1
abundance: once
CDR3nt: TGTGCCAGCAGCAAAGCGGGACTAGCGGGCAGTCCCTCCGCTACGGAGCAGTACTTC
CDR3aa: CASSKAGLAGSPSATEQYF

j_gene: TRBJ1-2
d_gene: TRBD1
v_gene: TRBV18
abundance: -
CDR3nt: TGTGCCAGCTCACCACGGCAGGGGGCTTATGGCTACACCTTC
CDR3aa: CASSPRQGAYGYTF

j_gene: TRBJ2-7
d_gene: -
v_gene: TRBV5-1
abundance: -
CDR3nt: TGCGCCAGCAGCTTGGGAGGGATGGGCTCCTACGAGCAGTACTTC
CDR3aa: CASSLGGMGSYEQYF

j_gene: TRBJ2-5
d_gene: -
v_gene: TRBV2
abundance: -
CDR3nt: TGTGCCAGCAGTGAAGGAGTAGTGAGGGCGGCCCAGTACTTC
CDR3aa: CASSEGVVRAAQYF

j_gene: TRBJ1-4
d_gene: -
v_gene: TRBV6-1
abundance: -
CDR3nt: TGTGCCAGCAGTGATCTAACGCGGCGAACTAATGAAAAACTGTTTTTT
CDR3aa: CASSDLTRRTNEKLFF

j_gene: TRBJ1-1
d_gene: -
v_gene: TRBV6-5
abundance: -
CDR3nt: TGTGCCAGCACACGTCTTAGAGGGTCGAACACTGAAGCTTTCTTT
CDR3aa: CASTRLRGSNTEAFF